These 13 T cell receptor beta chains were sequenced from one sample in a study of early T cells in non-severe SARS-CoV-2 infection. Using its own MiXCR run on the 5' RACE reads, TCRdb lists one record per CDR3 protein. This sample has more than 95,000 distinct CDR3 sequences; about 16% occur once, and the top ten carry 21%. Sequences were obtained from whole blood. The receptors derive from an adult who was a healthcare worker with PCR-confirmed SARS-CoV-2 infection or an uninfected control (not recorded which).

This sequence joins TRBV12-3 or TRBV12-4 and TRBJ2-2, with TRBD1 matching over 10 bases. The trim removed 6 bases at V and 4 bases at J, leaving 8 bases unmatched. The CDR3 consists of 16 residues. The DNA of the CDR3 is TGTGCCAGCAGACTCACCGGGACAGGGGCCACCGGGGAGCTGTTTTTT. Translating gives CASRLTGTGATGELFF.

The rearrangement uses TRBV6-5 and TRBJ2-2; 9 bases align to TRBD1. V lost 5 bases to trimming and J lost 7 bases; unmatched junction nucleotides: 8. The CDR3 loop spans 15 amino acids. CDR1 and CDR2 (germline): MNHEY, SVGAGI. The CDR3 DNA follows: TGTGCCAGCAGTCTGGGGACAGGGAAGGTCGGGGAGCTGTTTTTT. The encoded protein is CASSLGTGKVGELFF.

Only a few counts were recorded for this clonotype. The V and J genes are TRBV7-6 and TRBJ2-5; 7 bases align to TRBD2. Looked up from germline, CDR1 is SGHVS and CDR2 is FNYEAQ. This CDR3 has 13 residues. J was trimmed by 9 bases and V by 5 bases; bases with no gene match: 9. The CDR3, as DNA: TGTGCCAGCAGCCCCCGGCGGGGGACGCCCCAGTACTTC. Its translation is CASSPRRGTPQYF. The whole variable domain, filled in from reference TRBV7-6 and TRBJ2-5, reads GAGVSQSPRYKVTKRGQDVALRCDPISGHVSLYWYRQALGQGPEFLTYFNYEAQQDKSGLPNDRFSAERPEGSISTLTIQRTEQRDSAMYRCASSPRRGTPQYFGPGTRLLVL.

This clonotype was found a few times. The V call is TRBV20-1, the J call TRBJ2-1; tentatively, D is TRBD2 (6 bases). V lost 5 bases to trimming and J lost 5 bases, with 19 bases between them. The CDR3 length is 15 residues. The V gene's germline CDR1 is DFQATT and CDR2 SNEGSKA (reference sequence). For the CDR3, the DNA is TGCAGTGCTTCAAGGGACTTCGAGCGAAACAATGAGCAGTTCTTC. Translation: CSASRDFERNNEQFF.

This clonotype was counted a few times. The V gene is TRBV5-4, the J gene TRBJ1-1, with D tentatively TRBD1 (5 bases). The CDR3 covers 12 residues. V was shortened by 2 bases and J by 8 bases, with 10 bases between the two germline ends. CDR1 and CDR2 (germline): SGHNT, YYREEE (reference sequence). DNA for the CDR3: TGTGCCAGCAGCTTACCGCAGGGCGAAGCTTTCTTT. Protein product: CASSLPQGEAFF.

CDR3 DNA: TGCGCCAGCAGCTCCGGACAGGGCTCTGGAAACACCATATATTTT. Amino acid sequence: CASSSGQGSGNTIYF. The chain combines TRBV4-1 with TRBJ1-3, with 8 positions matching TRBD1. V shed 5 bases and J 0 bases; nucleotides not matched to a gene: 3. Germline V gene sequence: CDR1 MGHRA, CDR2 YSYEKL. The CDR3 length is 15 residues.

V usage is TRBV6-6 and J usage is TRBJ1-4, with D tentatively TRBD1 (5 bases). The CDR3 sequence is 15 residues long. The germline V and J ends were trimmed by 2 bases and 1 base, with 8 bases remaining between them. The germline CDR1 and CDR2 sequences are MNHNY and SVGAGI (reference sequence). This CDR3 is CASSYLRGTNEKLFF. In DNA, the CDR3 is TGTGCCAGCAGTTACCTTAGGGGAACTAATGAAAAACTGTTTTTT.

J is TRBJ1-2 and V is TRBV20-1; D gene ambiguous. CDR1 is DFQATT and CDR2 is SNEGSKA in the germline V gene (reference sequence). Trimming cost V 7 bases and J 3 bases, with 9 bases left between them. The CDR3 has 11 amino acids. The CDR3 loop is CSVRRDYGYTF. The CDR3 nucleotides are TGCAGTGTGCGCCGGGACTATGGCTACACCTTC.

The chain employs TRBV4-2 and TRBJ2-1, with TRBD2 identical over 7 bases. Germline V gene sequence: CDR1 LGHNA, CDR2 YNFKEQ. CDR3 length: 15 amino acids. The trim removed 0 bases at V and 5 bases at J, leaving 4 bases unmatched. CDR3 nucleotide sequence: TGTGCCAGCAGCCAAGAAAAGGGACTAAACAATGAGCAGTTCTTC. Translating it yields CASSQEKGLNNEQFF.

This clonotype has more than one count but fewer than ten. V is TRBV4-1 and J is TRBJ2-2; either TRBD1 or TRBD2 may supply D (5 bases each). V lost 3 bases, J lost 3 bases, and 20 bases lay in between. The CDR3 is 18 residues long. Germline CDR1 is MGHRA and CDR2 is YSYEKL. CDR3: CASSQGPGSGLDTGELFF. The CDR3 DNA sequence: TGCGCCAGCAGCCAGGGACCTGGATCCGGCCTCGACACCGGGGAGCTGTTTTTT.

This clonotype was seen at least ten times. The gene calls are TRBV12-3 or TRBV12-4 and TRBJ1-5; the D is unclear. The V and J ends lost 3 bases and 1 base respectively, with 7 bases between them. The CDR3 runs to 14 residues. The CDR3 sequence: CASSFTASNQPQHF. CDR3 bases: TGTGCCAGCAGTTTTACGGCCAGCAATCAGCCCCAGCATTTT.

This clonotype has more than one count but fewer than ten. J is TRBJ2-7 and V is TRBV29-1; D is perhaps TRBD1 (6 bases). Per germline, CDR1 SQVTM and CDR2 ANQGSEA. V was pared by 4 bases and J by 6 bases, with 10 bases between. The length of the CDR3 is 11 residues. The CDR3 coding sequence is TGCAGCGTTGCAACAGGGACCGAGCAGTACTTC. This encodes CSVATGTEQYF.

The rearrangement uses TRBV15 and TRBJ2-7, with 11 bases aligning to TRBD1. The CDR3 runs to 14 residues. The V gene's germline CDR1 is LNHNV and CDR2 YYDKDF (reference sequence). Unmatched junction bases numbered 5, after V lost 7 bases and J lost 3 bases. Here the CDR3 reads CATTPDRGLYEQYF. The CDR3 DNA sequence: TGTGCCACCACCCCGGACAGGGGGCTCTACGAGCAGTACTTC.